This entry lists 30 T cell receptor beta chains sequenced from one sample in a study of Ad26.COV2.S vaccination and SARS-CoV-2 variants. Sequencing was performed with immunoSEQ multiplex PCR; in TCRdb, only in-frame clones are kept and a portion is missing. The sample holds about half a million clones; about nine tenths are singletons and the top ten take 1.7%. Treatment defined: around 19 received Ad26.COV2.S at low or high dose, single or two shots; several received placebo; per-sample allocation not given. On day 63 after the first injection, vaccine and placebo recipients gave samples. The input for sequencing was peripheral blood, taken in a trial of Ad26.COV2.S vaccine versus placebo. These receptors originate from a person aged 18-60 years who received the Ad26.COV2.S COVID-19 vaccine or a placebo.

The chain links TRBV7-9 to TRBJ2-3; TRBD2 matches 14 bases. Germline CDR1 and CDR2: SEHNR and FQNEAQ (reference sequence). V shed 8 bases and J 1 base; nucleotides not matched to a gene: 11. This CDR3 region has 18 residues. The CDR3 DNA reads TGTGCCAGCCGGCTTGGGACTAGCGGGGGTCCCCGCACAGATACGCAGTATTTT. Protein: CASRLGTSGGPRTDTQYF. Full variable domain (outside the CDR3, taken from reference TRBV7-9 and TRBJ2-3): DTGVSQNPRHKITKRGQNVTFRCDPISEHNRLYWYRQTLGQGPEFLTYFQNEAQLEKSRLLSDRFSAERPKGSFSTLEIQRTEQGDSAMYLCASRLGTSGGPRTDTQYFGPGTRLTVL.

The rearrangement links TRBV3-1 (or the pseudogene TRBV3-2) to TRBJ2-2; D not certain. V was trimmed by 2 bases and J by 2 bases, leaving 6 bases between them. The CDR3 has 14 residues. Germline CDR1 and CDR2: LGHDT and YNNKEL (reference sequence). This CDR3 is CASSQWYNTGELFF. In DNA form, the CDR3 reads TGTGCCAGCAGCCAATGGTACAACACCGGGGAGCTGTTTTTT.

The rearrangement links TRBV28 to TRBJ2-7, with 10 bases that match TRBD2. J gave up 6 bases and V 8 bases, and 19 bases lay outside the gene matches. Germline CDR1 and CDR2: MDHEN and SYDVKM. The CDR3 extends over 17 amino acids. The CDR3 region is CASWPAKQLAGQAEQYF. As DNA, the CDR3 is TGTGCCAGCTGGCCCGCAAAACAACTAGCGGGACAGGCCGAGCAGTACTTC.

V is TRBV6-5 and J is TRBJ2-1; TRBD2 might be the D (6 bases). CDR3 size: 11 residues. Germline CDR1 is MNHEY and CDR2 is SVGAGI. Trimming took 6 bases from V and 12 from J, leaving 12 bases between them. The CDR3 is CASREGTLQFF. The CDR3 DNA reads TGTGCCAGCAGAGAGGGGACTCTGCAGTTCTTC.

This chain links TRBV7-9 with TRBJ2-7; 9 nucleotides align to TRBD1. With 2 bases clipped from V and 6 bases from J, the junction kept 2 bases outside the gene matches. From germline, CDR1 is SEHNR and CDR2 FQNEAQ (reference sequence). The CDR3 is made up of 13 amino acids. The CDR3 sequence is CASSLRTGVEQYF. Here the CDR3 DNA reads TGTGCCAGCAGCTTAAGGACAGGGGTCGAGCAGTACTTC.

This chain links TRBV28 with TRBJ2-1, with 12 bases matching TRBD2. Germline V gene sequence: CDR1 MDHEN, CDR2 SYDVKM. CDR3 length equals 19 residues. Trimming removed 4 bases from V and 5 bases from J; junction bases left unmatched: 15. The CDR3 sequence: CASSSALRLAGGPHNEQFF. The CDR3 coding sequence is TGTGCCAGCAGTTCGGCATTGAGGCTAGCGGGAGGGCCCCACAATGAGCAGTTCTTC.

The chain links TRBV5-1 to TRBJ1-1; the D is unclear. V was trimmed by 0 bases and J by 4 bases, leaving 7 bases between them. The CDR3 is made up of 13 amino acids. CDR1 and CDR2 (germline): SGHRS, YFSETQ. The CDR3 sequence is CASSLGPLTEAFF. In nucleotides, the CDR3 is TGCGCCAGCAGCTTGGGACCTCTCACTGAAGCTTTCTTT.

This clone occurred once. V and J are TRBV21-1 and TRBJ2-1; the D segment call TRBD2 is taken from the table without a DNA check. TRBV21-1 is classified as a pseudogene. The CDR3 has 17 amino acids. The DNA for the CDR3 is TGTGCCAGCAGCAAAATAGGGTTAGCGGGAGGCCACAATGAGCAGTTCTTC. It specifies CASSKIGLAGGHNEQFF.

The V gene is TRBV20-1, the J gene TRBJ2-2; D gene unclear. Trimming cost V 3 bases and J 1 base, with 15 bases left between them. This CDR3 region has 16 residues. Per germline, CDR1 DFQATT and CDR2 SNEGSKA (reference sequence). The CDR3 loop reads CSASSTAGLNTGELFF. CDR3 bases: TGCAGTGCTAGTTCAACGGCCGGTTTGAACACCGGGGAGCTGTTTTTT.

V usage is TRBV19 and J usage is TRBJ1-3; D may be TRBD1 (5 bases). The length of the CDR3 is 15 residues. Deletions cut 5 bases from V and 0 bases from J, with 11 bases between. Germline values: CDR1 LNHDA, CDR2 SQIVND (reference sequence). Written as DNA, the CDR3 is TGTGCCAGTAGTGTCAAGGGGAGCTCTGGAAACACCATATATTTT. Protein: CASSVKGSSGNTIYF.

The chain has TRBV11-2 and TRBJ2-6, with D unclear. Germline CDR1 reads SGHAT; CDR2 reads FQNNGV. Trimming pared 5 bases from V and 0 bases from J, leaving 11 bases between. The CDR3 extends over 16 amino acids. The DNA for the CDR3 is TGTGCCAGCAGCGCATGGATGAGCTCTGGGGCCAACGTCCTGACTTTC. It encodes CASSAWMSSGANVLTF.

CDR3 nucleotides: TGTGCCAGCAGTTACTCGTACCGCACAGATACGCAGTATTTT. Translating gives CASSYSYRTDTQYF. V and J are TRBV6-5 and TRBJ2-3; D is unresolved. The V and J ends lost 0 bases and 1 base respectively, with 5 bases between them. CDR1 MNHEY and CDR2 SVGAGI come from the germline V gene. The CDR3 has 14 amino acids.

V is TRBV7-9 and J is TRBJ1-3; weak D call: TRBD1 (5 bases). Germline CDR1 reads SEHNR; CDR2 reads FQNEAQ (reference sequence). V shed 0 bases and J shed 4 bases, with 10 bases lying between them. The CDR3 runs 15 residues. The CDR3 DNA reads as TGTGCCAGCAGCTTAGCCCCCGCAGGGGGAAACACCATATATTTT. This gives the protein CASSLAPAGGNTIYF.

CDR3 bases: TGTGCCAGCAGCTTCCAAGAGACCCAGTACTTC. This translates into CASSFQETQYF. This sequence joins TRBV7-2 and TRBJ2-5; no clear D. The CDR3 length is 11 residues. Germline V gene data show CDR1 as SGHTA and CDR2 as FQGNSA. Trimming shortened V by 3 bases and J by 1 base, and 0 bases separated the two germline ends.

The chain carries TRBV12-5 and TRBJ1-5, with 7 bases aligning to TRBD1. V gave up 6 bases and J gave up 2 bases; unmatched junction bases: 7. From germline, CDR1 is LGHNT and CDR2 FRNRAP. CDR3 size: 15 residues. CDR3 nucleotides: TGTGCTAGTGGCCCTGACAGGGTTGGCAATCAGCCCCAGCATTTT. Its translation: CASGPDRVGNQPQHF.

DNA of the CDR3: TGCGCCAGCAGCCAAATTTGGGATCCAAATAATCAGCCCCAGCATTTT. Translation: CASSQIWDPNNQPQHF. The chain couples TRBV4-3 to TRBJ1-5; D is uncertain. Trimming stripped 2 bases from V and 4 bases from J, with 15 bases between. The germline CDR1 and CDR2 sequences are LGHNA and YSLEER. The CDR3 contains 16 residues.

The V call is TRBV7-2, the J call TRBJ2-5, with D unclear. Germline loops: CDR1 SGHTA, CDR2 FQGNSA. The CDR3 is made up of 15 amino acids. With 4 bases removed from V and 5 bases from J, the gap between germline ends came to 17 bases. CDR3 coding DNA: TGTGCCAGCAGCTCGACAAAGCCCGACCGGGAGACCCAGTACTTC. It translates to CASSSTKPDRETQYF.

The rearrangement uses TRBV6-5 and TRBJ1-2; TRBD1 matches 8 bases. From germline, CDR1 is MNHEY and CDR2 SVGAGI. V lost 7 bases, J lost 8 bases, and 15 bases stayed unmatched. This CDR3 comprises 15 residues. The CDR3 DNA sequence: TGTGCCAGCACCACCTTCAGGCAGGGGGCTAGAGGCTACACCTTC. This encodes CASTTFRQGARGYTF.

This chain uses TRBV20-1 with TRBJ2-1; D may be TRBD2 (7 bases). The CDR3 is 14 amino acids. The germline V gene has CDR1 DFQATT and CDR2 SNEGSKA (reference sequence). With 3 bases removed from V and 10 bases from J, the gap between germline ends came to 19 bases. DNA for the CDR3: TGCAGTGCTAGTGTGGCGGGGGCCCCTGGGGAGCAGTTCTTC. This encodes CSASVAGAPGEQFF.

The J gene is TRBJ2-5, the V gene TRBV27; possible D gene TRBD2, 6 bases. Trimming removed 5 bases from V and 5 bases from J, with 15 bases in between. In germline, CDR1 is MNHEY, CDR2 SMNVEV (reference sequence). The CDR3 loop spans 14 amino acids. The CDR3 here is CASSPGTPAETQYF. CDR3 nucleotides: TGTGCCAGCAGTCCCGGGACTCCCGCGGAGACCCAGTACTTC.

The gene calls are TRBV7-9 and TRBJ1-2; TRBD1 agrees at 8 bases. This CDR3 contains 18 residues. Germline V gene sequence: CDR1 SEHNR, CDR2 FQNEAQ (reference sequence). V lost 1 base and J lost 4; bases outside the gene matches: 14. The CDR3 region is CASSLDFGTGGMIYGYTF. The CDR3 nucleotides read TGTGCCAGCAGCTTAGATTTCGGGACAGGTGGCATGATCTATGGCTACACCTTC. The full variable domain, completed using reference TRBV7-9 and TRBJ1-2, is DTGVSQNPRHKITKRGQNVTFRCDPISEHNRLYWYRQTLGQGPEFLTYFQNEAQLEKSRLLSDRFSAERPKGSFSTLEIQRTEQGDSAMYLCASSLDFGTGGMIYGYTFGSGTRLTVV.

This clone has just one count. The V call is TRBV30, the J call TRBJ2-7; tentative D call: TRBD2 (5 bases). CDR3 size: 11 residues. Trimming took off 0 bases at V and 7 bases at J, with 7 bases between the two ends. Looked up from germline, CDR1 is GTSNPN and CDR2 is SVGIG (reference sequence). Here the CDR3 DNA reads TGTGCCTGGAGTGTACAGCGGGAGCAGTACTTC. This codes for CAWSVQREQYF.

The V gene is TRBV7-9, the J gene TRBJ2-7; 8 bases match TRBD2. In germline, CDR1 is SEHNR, CDR2 FQNEAQ (reference sequence). The CDR3 consists of 14 residues. The junction had 4 bases not matched to a gene; V was cut back by 3 bases and J by 3 bases. In DNA, the CDR3 is TGTGCCAGCAGCTTTGCTAGCGGGTTCTACGAGCAGTACTTC. Its translation is CASSFASGFYEQYF.

This chain connects TRBV2 to TRBJ1-5; D not certain. This CDR3 contains 15 residues. The V end was cut by 7 bases, the J end by 0 bases, with 13 bases between. From germline, CDR1 is SNHLY and CDR2 FYNNEI. The CDR3 region is CASNGEANSNQPQHF. In DNA, the CDR3 is TGTGCCAGCAACGGCGAAGCCAATAGCAATCAGCCCCAGCATTTT.

V and J are TRBV7-3 and TRBJ2-1; the D gene could be TRBD1 or TRBD2 (5 bases each). Germline V gives CDR1 SGHTA, CDR2 FQGTGA. Trimming shortened V by 5 bases and J by 5 bases, and 16 bases separated the two germline ends. The CDR3 runs to 15 residues. This chain's CDR3 is CASSKRDRMDNEQFF. CDR3 DNA: TGTGCCAGCAGCAAACGGGACCGAATGGACAATGAGCAGTTCTTC.

This clone was detected only a few times. The CDR3 DNA follows: TGTGCCAGCAGCTTGGTGGGGGAGCCCCTCCAAGAGACCCAGTACTTC. It codes for CASSLVGEPLQETQYF. This rearrangement joins TRBV5-8 to TRBJ2-5; D may match TRBD1 or TRBD2 (5 bases each). CDR3 size: 16 residues. Germline V lookup: CDR1 SGHTS, CDR2 YDEGEE. V was cut by 0 bases and J by 1 base, with 13 bases left in between.

V usage is TRBV24-1 and J usage is TRBJ2-1; 9 bases are a match to TRBD2. The germline gives CDR1 KGHDR, CDR2 SFDVKD. The V and J ends lost 3 bases and 0 bases, in that order; junction bases with no gene match: 5. The CDR3 has 17 residues. CDR3 sequence: CATSDKRTSVSYNEQFF. The CDR3 nucleotides read TGTGCCACCAGTGATAAGCGGACTAGCGTCTCCTACAATGAGCAGTTCTTC.

The chain combines TRBV2 with TRBJ2-2; 8 nucleotides match TRBD1. Germline V gives CDR1 SNHLY, CDR2 FYNNEI. J gave up 6 bases and V 0 bases, and 6 bases lay outside the gene matches. The CDR3 totals 16 residues. The CDR3 coding sequence is TGTGCCAGCAGTGAAGCAAGGACAGGGAGCGCCGGGGAGCTGTTTTTT. This sequence encodes CASSEARTGSAGELFF.

The gene calls are TRBV10-2 and TRBJ2-5; the match to TRBD1 covers 7 bases. This CDR3 contains 13 residues. J was trimmed by 5 bases and V by 6 bases; bases with no gene match: 6. Per the germline V gene, CDR1 is WSHSY and CDR2 is SAAADI. CDR3 amino acids: CASRVGTVETQYF. As DNA, the CDR3 is TGCGCCAGCAGGGTCGGGACAGTGGAGACCCAGTACTTC.

This clone was seen only once. The chain has TRBV6-5 and TRBJ2-1; D is perhaps TRBD2 (7 bases). V was shortened by 6 bases and J by 2 bases, with 11 bases between the two germline ends. There are 14 residues in the CDR3. Germline V CDR1 and CDR2: MNHEY, SVGAGI. CDR3 region: CASRGGAAYNEQFF. CDR3 nucleotide sequence: TGTGCCAGCAGGGGGGGGGCAGCCTACAATGAGCAGTTCTTC.